The table lists the clone carrying this T cell receptor (beta chain) with a few counts. Antigen: not known. The CDR3 runs to 14 residues. The ends were cut back, 6 bases at V and 7 bases at J, with 15 bases in the middle. Germline values: CDR1 MNHEY, CDR2 SVGAGI. The entry originates in a study of cytomegalovirus exposure and HLA in healthy donors. Whole-study results and caveats: Reportedly, cytomegalovirus status was diagnosed with high sensitivity and specificity. The study assumed roughly uniform donor sequencing depth for presence/absence analyses. Several of the most significant clusters were apparently associated with common viral pathogens in a later analysis. Within the data, a cluster of highly shared sequence variants was likely a sequencing artifact.

60 Vbeta and 13 Jbeta primers were used in PCR. Repertoires were generated with immunoSEQ multiplex PCR, while TCRdb's copy carries only in-frame clones and drops some. The sample has 150,000 to 200,000 clones, roughly 79% seen once. The clonotype was recovered from a young man in good health and CMV-seronegative. This chain uses TRBV6-5 with TRBJ1-4, with D possibly matching TRBD1 (5 bases). The sequenced material came from PBMCs. DNA of the CDR3: TGTGCCAGCAGCACAACAAGAAGGGGTGAAAAACTGTTTTTT. Translated: CASSTTRRGEKLFF.